The 23 T cell receptor beta chains reported below all come from one sample, sequenced in a study of T-cell memory formation after mild COVID-19. TCRdb recomputed calls from the 5' RACE reads with MiXCR, one row per CDR3 protein. The sample yields almost 550,000 distinct CDR3 sequences, just over 20% seen once. The sequencing input was PBMCs or a T cell subset sorted from them (not recorded which). These receptors were collected from an adult woman who had mild COVID-19 (a few samples of this study predate the infection). Cell type and time point are not known.

The chain couples TRBV6-5 to TRBJ2-1; D is uncertain. Trimming cost V 6 bases and J 3 bases, with 18 bases left between them. CDR1 is MNHEY, CDR2 SVGAGI, per germline. CDR3 length: 16 amino acids. CDR3 region: CASSPIPGAYYNEQFF. Written as DNA, the CDR3 is TGTGCCAGCAGCCCTATTCCCGGAGCATACTACAATGAGCAGTTCTTC.

The table lists this clonotype with many counts. The chain uses TRBV5-1 and TRBJ2-1, with unresolved D. Per the germline V gene, CDR1 is SGHRS and CDR2 is YFSETQ. This CDR3 region has 15 residues. With 0 bases removed from V and 8 bases from J, the gap between germline ends came to 15 bases. The CDR3, as DNA: TGCGCCAGCAGCTTGGTGTTAAGTAATGGCGATGAGCAGTTCTTC. Amino acids: CASSLVLSNGDEQFF.

The chain links TRBV3-1 to TRBJ2-5; D might be TRBD2 (6 bases). The CDR3 has 15 residues. Germline CDR1 is LGHDT and CDR2 is YNNKEL (reference sequence). The V and J ends lost 1 base and 2 bases respectively, with 11 bases between them. As DNA, the CDR3 is TGTGCCAGCAGCCAAGTGGTAGGGACTCAAGAGACCCAGTACTTC. Translating gives CASSQVVGTQETQYF.

This clonotype was seen a handful of times. This chain uses TRBV4-2 with TRBJ2-1; 7 bases line up with TRBD2. Trimming cost V 0 bases and J 4 bases; bases outside gene matches: 3. The CDR3 is made up of 15 amino acids. Germline V gene lookup returns CDR1 LGHNA and CDR2 YNFKEQ. The chain's CDR3 is CASSQEGTTYNEQFF. The CDR3 DNA sequence: TGTGCCAGCAGCCAAGAGGGGACTACTTACAATGAGCAGTTCTTC.

This clonotype occurred a few times. The chain joins TRBV5-1 to TRBJ2-7; TRBD1 matches at 9 bases. CDR3 length: 14 residues. Germline loops: CDR1 SGHRS, CDR2 YFSETQ. After removal of 2 bases from V and 5 bases from J, the junction contained 5 bases not matched to a gene. The CDR3 region is CASSFGTGSHEQYF. CDR3 sequence (DNA): TGCGCCAGCAGCTTCGGGACAGGGTCTCACGAGCAGTACTTC.

Only a few counts were recorded for this clonotype. The chain couples TRBV5-1 to TRBJ2-1; 8 bases line up with TRBD1. Trimming cost V 3 bases and J 6 bases; bases outside gene matches: 11. This CDR3 contains 16 residues. Per the germline V gene, CDR1 is SGHRS and CDR2 is YFSETQ. The chain's CDR3 is CASSSGGTGGGNEQFF. Written as DNA, the CDR3 is TGCGCCAGCAGCTCCGGCGGGACAGGAGGGGGCAATGAGCAGTTCTTC.

The CDR3 here is CASSLIVSRETQYF. In DNA form, the CDR3 reads TGTGCCAGCAGCTTAATCGTTAGCCGCGAGACCCAGTACTTC. This chain links TRBV7-2 with TRBJ2-5, with D unresolved. This CDR3 region has 14 residues. The V and J ends lost 2 bases and 5 bases respectively, with 12 bases between them. Germline CDR1 is SGHTA and CDR2 is FQGNSA.

This sequence joins TRBV6-6 and TRBJ2-7; the match to TRBD2 covers 8 bases. Per the germline V gene, CDR1 is MNHNY and CDR2 is SVGAGI (reference sequence). This CDR3 is built from 14 residues. Germline trimming cut 6 bases from V and 4 bases from J; bases unmatched to any gene: 8. The CDR3 spells CASRSPGLEYEQYF. CDR3 in DNA: TGTGCCAGCAGGTCCCCGGGACTAGAGTACGAGCAGTACTTC.

This clonotype was picked up a small number of times. CDR3 bases: TGTGCCAGCAGCTTAGGGCGAAATTACGGAGGCGAGCAGTACTTC. It yields the protein CASSLGRNYGGEQYF. V is TRBV7-9 and J is TRBJ2-7; D perhaps matches TRBD2 (5 bases). CDR1 is SEHNR and CDR2 is FQNEAQ in the germline V gene (reference sequence). Trimming took off 1 base at V and 6 bases at J, with 16 bases between the two ends. There are 15 residues in the CDR3.

J is TRBJ2-4 and V is TRBV11-2; D may be TRBD2 (7 bases). V gave up 4 bases and J gave up 8 bases, with 24 bases separating them. The V gene's germline CDR1 is SGHAT and CDR2 FQNNGV. This CDR3 has 17 amino acids. This CDR3 is CASSSDSRVGGQDIQYF. In DNA, the CDR3 is TGTGCCAGCAGCTCCGATTCCCGGGTGGGGGGGCAGGACATTCAGTACTTC.

This clonotype has only a few counts. The CDR3 DNA reads TGTGCCATCAGTGCAGCGACAGCGTTCGGGGAGCTGTTTTTT. Translating it yields CAISAATAFGELFF. The chain combines TRBV10-3 with TRBJ2-2; TRBD1 might be the D (5 bases). CDR1 ENHRY and CDR2 SYGVKD come from the germline V gene. Deletions cut 4 bases from V and 7 bases from J, with 13 bases between. The CDR3 consists of 14 residues.

This clonotype was counted a few times. The chain carries TRBV4-1 and TRBJ2-1; possible D gene TRBD1, 6 bases. Germline CDR1 and CDR2: MGHRA and YSYEKL. The CDR3 length is 16 residues. The V gene lost 2 bases and the J gene lost 7 bases, with 18 bases spanning the gap. The CDR3 is CASSQQDRPARNEQFF. DNA of the CDR3: TGCGCCAGCAGCCAACAAGACAGGCCAGCTCGGAATGAGCAGTTCTTC.

On this clonotype: An end of the junction does not agree with germline; a read error may underlie this. V gene TRBV18 combines with J gene TRBJ1-1; the match to TRBD1 covers 7 bases. The germline CDR1 and CDR2 sequences are KGHSH and LQKENI. The CDR3 length is 13 residues. DNA for the CDR3: TGTGCCAGCTCACCGGGACAGAACAGTGAAGCTTTCTTT. Its translation is CASSPGQNSEAFF.

This rearrangement joins TRBV12-3 or TRBV12-4 to TRBJ1-2; D gene unclear. Trimming stripped 6 bases from V and 4 bases from J, with 12 bases between. The CDR3 runs 13 residues. The CDR3 sequence: CASSLEPRYGYTF. CDR3 nucleotide sequence: TGTGCCAGCAGCCTAGAACCCCGCTATGGCTACACCTTC.

This chain joins TRBV6-5 and TRBJ1-1; perhaps TRBD1 as D (5 bases). Germline assignment: CDR1 MNHEY and CDR2 SVGAGI. This CDR3 comprises 15 residues. Trimming took off 0 bases at V and 1 base at J, with 9 bases between the two ends. The chain's CDR3 is CASSYSRQTNTEAFF. The DNA for the CDR3 is TGTGCCAGCAGTTACTCGAGACAGACGAACACTGAAGCTTTCTTT.

V usage is TRBV7-9 and J usage is TRBJ2-7, with D unclear. The CDR3 loop spans 14 amino acids. Looked up from germline, CDR1 is SEHNR and CDR2 is FQNEAQ (reference sequence). Deletions cut 6 bases from V and 3 bases from J, with 15 bases between. The CDR3 loop reads CASRAGPPDYEQYF. The CDR3 DNA follows: TGTGCCAGCAGGGCCGGGCCTCCGGACTACGAGCAGTACTTC.

CDR3 sequence: CASSPALGGDGETQYF. The CDR3 DNA reads as TGTGCCAGCAGCCCAGCTTTAGGGGGCGATGGAGAGACCCAGTACTTC. This chain joins TRBV7-9 and TRBJ2-5, with TRBD1 identical over 7 bases. The V segment lost 5 bases and the J segment 4 bases; nucleotides outside the gene matches: 13. Germline lookup yields CDR1 SEHNR and CDR2 FQNEAQ (reference sequence). This CDR3 has 16 residues.

CDR3 sequence (DNA): TGTGCCAGCAGCTTAGGGGGCAGCCCGTTGAATGAGCAGTTCTTC. Amino acids: CASSLGGSPLNEQFF. The chain couples TRBV7-9 to TRBJ2-1; tentatively, D is TRBD1 (5 bases). Germline CDR1 SEHNR, CDR2 FQNEAQ (reference sequence). The CDR3 has 15 amino acids. V lost 1 base to trimming and J lost 7 bases, with 14 bases between them.

This sequence joins TRBV24-1 and TRBJ2-1; a possible D gene is TRBD2 (5 bases). Germline values: CDR1 KGHDR, CDR2 SFDVKD. The CDR3 sequence is 14 residues long. Trimming removed 0 bases from V and 5 bases from J, with 7 bases in between. The CDR3 coding sequence is TGTGCCACCAGTGATTTGGGACTTGACAATGAGCAGTTCTTC. Protein: CATSDLGLDNEQFF.

The gene calls are TRBV6-1 and TRBJ1-3; weak D call: TRBD1 (5 bases). Deletions cut 0 bases from V and 2 bases from J, with 5 bases between. The CDR3 loop spans 14 amino acids. CDR1 is MNHNS, CDR2 SASEGT, per germline. The CDR3 loop is CASSEARAGNTIYF. In DNA, the CDR3 is TGTGCCAGCAGTGAAGCCAGGGCTGGAAACACCATATATTTT.

The V gene is TRBV27, the J gene TRBJ1-1; D unclear. Looked up from germline, CDR1 is MNHEY and CDR2 is SMNVEV (reference sequence). V was clipped by 6 bases and J by 0 bases, with 8 bases between them. This CDR3 contains 13 residues. CDR3 nucleotides: TGTGCCAGCAGAGGACGGATGAACACTGAAGCTTTCTTT. It translates to CASRGRMNTEAFF.

The chain combines TRBV21-1 with TRBJ2-7; the table calls TRBD2, which could not be checked here. TRBV21-1 is described as a pseudogene. CDR3 length: 16 residues. CDR3 bases: TGTGCCAGCAGCAAATGGCGGCGGGGTCGCTCCTACGAGCAGTACTTC. Translated, it gives CASSKWRRGRSYEQYF.

Details on this clonotype: The junction does not match germline at one end; this may be a read error. The chain combines TRBV12-3 or TRBV12-4 with TRBJ2-5; TRBD2 aligns across 12 bases. The CDR3 loop spans 15 amino acids. The CDR3 loop is CASSLAGGNQETQYF. The CDR3, as DNA: TGTGCCAGCAGTCTAGCGGGGGGGAACCAAGAGACCCAGTACTTC.